The clone carrying this T cell receptor beta chain is a singleton in its sample. Its specificity is not known. These data are taken from a study of cytomegalovirus exposure and HLA in healthy donors. Study-level background: Earlier results showed 120 million or so unique TCR beta sequences derived from approximately 180 million T cells.

PCR involved 60 Vbeta and 13 Jbeta primers. Repertoires were generated with immunoSEQ multiplex PCR, while TCRdb's copy carries only in-frame clones and drops some. Of tens of thousands of clones detected, about 67% appear once; the ten largest clones hold about 2%. Findings and caveats of the study: The sole available immune exposure information was CMV serostatus. The authors enumerated over 150 TCR beta chains as linked to cytomegalovirus. A cluster of highly shared sequence variants was likely a sequencing artifact.

The germline CDR1 and CDR2 sequences are MNHEY and SVGAGI. The CDR3 has 13 residues. Trimming cost V 6 bases and J 8 bases; bases outside gene matches: 9. This clonotype was sampled from a man aged 25 to 45 in good health and CMV-seronegative. The specimen sequenced was PBMCs. This chain links TRBV6-5 with TRBJ1-2, with TRBD1 matching over 7 bases. The DNA of the CDR3 is TGTGCCAGCAGAAGACAGGGAATAAGGGGCTACACCTTC. This codes for CASRRQGIRGYTF.